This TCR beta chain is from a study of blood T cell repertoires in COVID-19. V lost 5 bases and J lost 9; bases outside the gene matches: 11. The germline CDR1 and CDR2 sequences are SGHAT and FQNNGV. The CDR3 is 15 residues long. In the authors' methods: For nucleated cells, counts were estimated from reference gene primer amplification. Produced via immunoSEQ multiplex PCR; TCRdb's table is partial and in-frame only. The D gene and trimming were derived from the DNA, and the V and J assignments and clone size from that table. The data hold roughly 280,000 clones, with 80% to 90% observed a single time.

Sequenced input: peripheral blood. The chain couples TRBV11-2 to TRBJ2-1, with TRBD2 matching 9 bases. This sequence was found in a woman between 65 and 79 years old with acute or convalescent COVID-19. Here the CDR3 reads CASSATSGGNPEQFF. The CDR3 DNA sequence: TGTGCCAGCAGCGCGACTAGCGGCGGCAACCCTGAGCAGTTCTTC.